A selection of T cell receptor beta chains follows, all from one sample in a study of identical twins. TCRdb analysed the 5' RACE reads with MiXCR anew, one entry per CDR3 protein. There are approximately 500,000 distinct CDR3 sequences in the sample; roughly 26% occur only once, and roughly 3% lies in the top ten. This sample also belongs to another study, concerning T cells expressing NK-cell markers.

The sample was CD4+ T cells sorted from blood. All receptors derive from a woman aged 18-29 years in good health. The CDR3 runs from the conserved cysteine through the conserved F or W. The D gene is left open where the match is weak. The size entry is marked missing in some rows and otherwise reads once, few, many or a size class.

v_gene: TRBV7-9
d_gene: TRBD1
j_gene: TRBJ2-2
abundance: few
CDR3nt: TGTGCCAGCAGCAGGGACAGGGCTGCCGGGGAGCTGTTTTTT
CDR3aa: CASSRDRAAGELFF

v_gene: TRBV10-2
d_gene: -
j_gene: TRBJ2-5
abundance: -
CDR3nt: TGCGCCAGCAGGGCCGACTCCGTACGAGAGACCCAGTACTTC
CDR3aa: CASRADSVRETQYF

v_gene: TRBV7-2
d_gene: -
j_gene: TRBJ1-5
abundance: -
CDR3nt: TGTGCCAGCAGCTTAGCGGTGGGGAATAATCAGCCCCAGCATTTT
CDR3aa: CASSLAVGNNQPQHF

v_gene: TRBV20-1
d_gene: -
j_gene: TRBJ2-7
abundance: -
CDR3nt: TGCAGTGCTAGTGGGGGACGCACGGGCCGCGAGCAGTACTTC
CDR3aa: CSASGGRTGREQYF

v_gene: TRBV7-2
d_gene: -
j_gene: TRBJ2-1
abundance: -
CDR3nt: TGTGCCAGTCTCCCCGCCCTCTACAATGAGCAGTTCTTC
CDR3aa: CASLPALYNEQFF

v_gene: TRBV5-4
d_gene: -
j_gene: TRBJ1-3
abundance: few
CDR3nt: TGTGCCAGCAGCGGTACTGAGTCTGGAAACACCATATATTTT
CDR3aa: CASSGTESGNTIYF

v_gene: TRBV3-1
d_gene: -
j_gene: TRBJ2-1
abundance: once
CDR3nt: TGTGCCAGCAGCCGCTTGGGGGCCGCCTACAATGAGCAGTTCTTC
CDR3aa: CASSRLGAAYNEQFF

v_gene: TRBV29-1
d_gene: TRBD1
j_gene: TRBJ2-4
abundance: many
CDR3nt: TGCAGCGCTACCAGACAGGGGAATCTAGCCAAAAACATTCAGTACTTC
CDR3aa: CSATRQGNLAKNIQYF

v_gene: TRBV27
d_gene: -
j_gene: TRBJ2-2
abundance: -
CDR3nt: TGTGCCAGCAGTCTTCGTGGGGCACCGGGCTCGACCGGGGAGCTGTTTTTT
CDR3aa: CASSLRGAPGSTGELFF

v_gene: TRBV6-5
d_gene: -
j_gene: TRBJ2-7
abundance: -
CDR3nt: TGTGCCAGCAGTTCCGGAAAAGCCGGTAACGGCGGCTACTACGAGCAGTACTTC
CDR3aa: CASSSGKAGNGGYYEQYF

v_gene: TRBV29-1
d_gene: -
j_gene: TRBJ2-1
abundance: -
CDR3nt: TGCAGCGTGACGCGTGGGGCAGCCTACAATGAGCAGTTCTTC
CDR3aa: CSVTRGAAYNEQFF

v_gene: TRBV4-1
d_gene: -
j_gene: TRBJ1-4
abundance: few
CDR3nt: TGCGCCAGCAGCCAAGTGGCAGTTGCAACTAATGAAAAACTGTTTTTT
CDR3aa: CASSQVAVATNEKLFF

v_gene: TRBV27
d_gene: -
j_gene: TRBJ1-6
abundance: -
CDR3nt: TGTGCCAGCAGTTTATCTGGGGGCCCAACACCCCTCCACTTT
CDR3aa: CASSLSGGPTPLHF

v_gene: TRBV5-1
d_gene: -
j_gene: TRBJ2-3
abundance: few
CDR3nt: TGCGCCAGCAGCGTAGGACAGCTTACAACAGATACGCAGTATTTT
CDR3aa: CASSVGQLTTDTQYF

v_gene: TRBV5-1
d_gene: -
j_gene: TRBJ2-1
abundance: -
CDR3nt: TGCGCCAGCAGCCCCTCCGGGGCCGTCAATGAGCAGTTCTTC
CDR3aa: CASSPSGAVNEQFF

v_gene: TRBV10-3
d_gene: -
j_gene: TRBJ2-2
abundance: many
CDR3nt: TGTGCCATCAGTGACGGGACACAAACCGGGGAGCTGTTTTTT
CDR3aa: CAISDGTQTGELFF

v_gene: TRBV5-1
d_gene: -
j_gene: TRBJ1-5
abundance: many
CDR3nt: TGCGCCAGCAGCTTGTCGGGTAGCAATCAGCCCCAGCATTTT
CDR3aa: CASSLSGSNQPQHF

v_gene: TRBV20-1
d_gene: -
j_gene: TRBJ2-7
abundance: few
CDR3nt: TGCAGTGCTAGAGATTGGGGCAGGAGCTCCTACGAGCAGTACTTC
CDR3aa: CSARDWGRSSYEQYF

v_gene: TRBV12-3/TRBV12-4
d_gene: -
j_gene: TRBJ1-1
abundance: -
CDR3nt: TGTGCCAGCAACACACAAGGGAAGATGAACACTGAAGCTTTCTTT
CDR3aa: CASNTQGKMNTEAFF

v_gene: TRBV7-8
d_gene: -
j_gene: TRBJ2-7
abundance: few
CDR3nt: TGTGCCAGCAGCTTAACTTCGCAGGGCTACGAGCAGTACTTC
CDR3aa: CASSLTSQGYEQYF

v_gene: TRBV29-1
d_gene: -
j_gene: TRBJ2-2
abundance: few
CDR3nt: TGCAGCGTTGCCGATACGAACACCGGGGAGCTGTTTTTT
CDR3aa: CSVADTNTGELFF

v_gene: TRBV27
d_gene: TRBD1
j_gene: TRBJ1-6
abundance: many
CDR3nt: TGTGCCAGCGGGTCGGGACAGGGATGGAATTCACCCCTCCACTTT
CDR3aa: CASGSGQGWNSPLHF

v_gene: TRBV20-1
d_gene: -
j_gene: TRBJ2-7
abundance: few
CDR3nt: TGCAGTGTCCTGGACCCACGGGGCCCATACGAGCAGTACTTC
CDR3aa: CSVLDPRGPYEQYF

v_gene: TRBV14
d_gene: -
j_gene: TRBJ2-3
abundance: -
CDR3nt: TGTGCCAGCAGCCAAGTTAAGCAAGATACGCAGTATTTT
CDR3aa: CASSQVKQDTQYF

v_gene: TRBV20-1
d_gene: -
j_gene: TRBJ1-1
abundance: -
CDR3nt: TGCAGTGTCCAGGGGCCGAACACTGAAGCTTTCTTT
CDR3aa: CSVQGPNTEAFF

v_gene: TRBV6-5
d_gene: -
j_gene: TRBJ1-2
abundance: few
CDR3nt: TGTGCCAGCGTTAACCCGAACTATGGCTACACCTTC
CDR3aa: CASVNPNYGYTF

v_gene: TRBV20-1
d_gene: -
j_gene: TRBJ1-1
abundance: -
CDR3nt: TGCAGTGCTAGAGGACCAACAGGGAGGAACACTGAAGCTTTCTTT
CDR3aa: CSARGPTGRNTEAFF

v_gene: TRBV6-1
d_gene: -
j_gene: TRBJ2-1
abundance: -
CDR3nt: TGTGCCAGCAGAAGACAGAATTTATACAATGAGCAGTTCTTC
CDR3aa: CASRRQNLYNEQFF

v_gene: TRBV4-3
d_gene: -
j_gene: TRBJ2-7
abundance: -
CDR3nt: TGCGCCAGCAGCCAGGCGGGACGGGGTTACGAGCAGTACTTC
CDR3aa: CASSQAGRGYEQYF

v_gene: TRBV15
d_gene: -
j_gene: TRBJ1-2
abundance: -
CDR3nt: TGTGCCACCAGCAGAACAGTGGGACAAGAGTATGGCTACACCTTC
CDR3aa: CATSRTVGQEYGYTF

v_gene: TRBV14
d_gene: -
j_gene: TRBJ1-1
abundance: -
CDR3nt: TGTGCCAGCAGCCAGGGGTTAGGGGTCGGAAGGGACACTGAAGCTTTCTTT
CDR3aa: CASSQGLGVGRDTEAFF

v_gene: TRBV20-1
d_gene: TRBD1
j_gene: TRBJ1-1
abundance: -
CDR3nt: TGCAGTGCTAGAGTTCGGACAGGCAGGAACACTGAAGCTTTCTTT
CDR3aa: CSARVRTGRNTEAFF

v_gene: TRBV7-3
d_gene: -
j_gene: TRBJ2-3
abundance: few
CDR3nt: TGTGCCAGCAGCCTCGGGACAAACACAGATACGCAGTATTTT
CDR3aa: CASSLGTNTDTQYF

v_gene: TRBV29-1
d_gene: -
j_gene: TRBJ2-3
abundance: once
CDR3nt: TGCAGCGTTGAAGATCTTGCCGGCGGGGGCGGATCCCAGTATTTT
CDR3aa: CSVEDLAGGGGSQYF

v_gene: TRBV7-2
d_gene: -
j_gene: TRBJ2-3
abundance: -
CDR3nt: TGTGCCAGCAGCCCGACTCGCGCTACGCAGTATTTT
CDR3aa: CASSPTRATQYF

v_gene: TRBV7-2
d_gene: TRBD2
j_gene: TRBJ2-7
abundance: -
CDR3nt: TGTGCCAGCAGCTTCCGGACTAGCGGCTTAGCTTTGGAGCAGTACTTC
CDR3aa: CASSFRTSGLALEQYF

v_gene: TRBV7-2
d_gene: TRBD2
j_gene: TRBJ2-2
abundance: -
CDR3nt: TGTGCCAGCAGCTTAGTCGGGGGGTTCATCACCGGGGAGCTGTTTTTT
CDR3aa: CASSLVGGFITGELFF

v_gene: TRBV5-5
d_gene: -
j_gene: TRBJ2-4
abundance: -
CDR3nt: TGTGCCAGCAGCTTGCGGTTCCAGGGGAACATTCAGTACTTC
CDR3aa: CASSLRFQGNIQYF

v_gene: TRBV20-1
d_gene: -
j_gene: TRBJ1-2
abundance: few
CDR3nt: TGCAGTGCTGGAAGGCAGGGAATTTATGGCTACACCTTC
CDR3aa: CSAGRQGIYGYTF

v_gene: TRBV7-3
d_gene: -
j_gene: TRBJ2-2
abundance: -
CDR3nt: TGTGCCAGCAGCTTAGACGGGCACGGGGAGCTGTTTTTT
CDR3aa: CASSLDGHGELFF

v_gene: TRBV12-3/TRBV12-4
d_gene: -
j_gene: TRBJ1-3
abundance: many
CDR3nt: TGTGCCAGCGCCCTCTCTGGAAACACCATATATTTT
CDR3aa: CASALSGNTIYF

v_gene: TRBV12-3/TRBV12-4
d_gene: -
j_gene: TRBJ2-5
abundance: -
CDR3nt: TGTGCCAGCAGTTTGCATGGATGGGAGACCCAGTACTTC
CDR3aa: CASSLHGWETQYF

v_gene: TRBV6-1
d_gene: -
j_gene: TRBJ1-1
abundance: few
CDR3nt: TGTGCCACTTTCCGGGGAGTGAGGAACACTGAAGCTTTCTTT
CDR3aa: CATFRGVRNTEAFF

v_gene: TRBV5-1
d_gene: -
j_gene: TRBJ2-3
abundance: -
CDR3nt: TGCGCCAGCAGCTTGGACGGAGAGGGCACGCAGTATTTT
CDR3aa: CASSLDGEGTQYF

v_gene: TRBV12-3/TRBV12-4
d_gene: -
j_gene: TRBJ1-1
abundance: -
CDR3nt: TGTGCCAGCAGTTCTACCCGGACACTGAACACTGAAGCTTTCTTT
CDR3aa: CASSSTRTLNTEAFF

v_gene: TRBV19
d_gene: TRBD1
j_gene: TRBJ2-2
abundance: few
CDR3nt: TGTGCCAGTCTCCATAATCAGGGGGCCGGGGAGCTGTTTTTT
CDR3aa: CASLHNQGAGELFF

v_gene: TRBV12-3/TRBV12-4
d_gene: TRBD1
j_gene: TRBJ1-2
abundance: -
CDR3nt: TGTGCCAGCAGTTTCCAGGGGGTCAACTATGGCTACACCTTC
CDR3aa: CASSFQGVNYGYTF

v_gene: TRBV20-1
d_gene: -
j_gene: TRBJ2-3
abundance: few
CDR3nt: TGCAGTGCTAGAGAACGGTGGAATACGCAGTATTTT
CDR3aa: CSARERWNTQYF

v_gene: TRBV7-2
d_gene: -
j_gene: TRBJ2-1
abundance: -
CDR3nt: TGTGCCAGCAGCTTACGTCTTCTCTCCTACAATGAGCAGTTCTTC
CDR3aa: CASSLRLLSYNEQFF

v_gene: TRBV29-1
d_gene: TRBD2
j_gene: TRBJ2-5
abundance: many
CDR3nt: TGCAGCGTTGATGGGCCTAGCGGACAAGAGACCCAGTACTTC
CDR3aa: CSVDGPSGQETQYF

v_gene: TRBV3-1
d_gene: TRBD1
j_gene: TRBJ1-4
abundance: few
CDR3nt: TGTGCCAGCAGCCACAGGCTGGGACAGGGTTTCCAAAAACTGTTTTTT
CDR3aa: CASSHRLGQGFQKLFF

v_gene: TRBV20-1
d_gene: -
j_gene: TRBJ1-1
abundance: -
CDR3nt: TGCAGTGCTAGCCCGGGAGCGCGGAGCACTGAAGCTTTCTTT
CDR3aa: CSASPGARSTEAFF